The entry that follows covers one T cell receptor beta chain sequence. Its antigen is currently not known. No base quality values were provided; no much bigger clone lies one nucleotide off. Enrolling through a virtual design, the prospective study's participants ranged in age from about 18 to 89 years and lived across around 25 United States geographic areas. To assign participants to cohorts, the prospective study relied on clinical history that participants themselves reported in a screening survey and a study questionnaire. Recovered participants in ImmuneRACE Cohort 3 were defined as having two consecutive negative NP/OP PCR tests, clearance from a healthcare professional, or resolution of symptoms. In the prospective study, whole blood, serum and a nasopharyngeal or oropharyngeal swab were collected from each participant by mobile phlebotomists. Participants in the prospective study had the option to provide additional blood draws and questionnaires over a roughly two-month period. Prospective study blood samples were shipped either frozen or at room temperature before DNA extraction.

TCRbeta CDR3 regions were amplified from genomic DNA by means of the immunoSEQ Assay, a bias-controlled multiplex PCR. The source study handled its data this way. Nucleated cell counts per sample were estimated from amplification of reference gene primers within the assay. To quantify the absolute abundance of each unique TCRbeta CDR3 rearrangement, sequence reads were collapsed and filtered. Productive Simpson clonality was computed per sample as the square root of Simpson's diversity index over productive rearrangements. The immuneACCESS repertoire file appears here via TCRdb, limited to in-frame rearrangements. These files lack a portion of the clones; in checked studies, under half of the deficit traces to unresolved V genes, and the cause of the others is not known. The V and J calls and clone size are taken from that table; D and trimming were inferred from the DNA. Here the sample has 250,000 to 300,000 clones; roughly 88% occur a single time. Less than 2.5% of the sample is in the top ten clones.

This specimen belongs to a study of blood T cell repertoires in COVID-19 (TCRdb year 2020). Study-wide context: Samples from collaborators originated in the United States, Italy and Spain and spanned both the acute and convalescent phases of COVID-19. The material from the prospective study consisted of cDNA or gDNA derived from T cells, B-cell-depleted T cells, or PBMCs. Samples were obtained from the ongoing ImmuneRACE study (first 160 participants) and from 1,200 or so subjects provided by 6 global collaborators. Deeply sampled blood TCRbeta repertoires from subjects exposed to, actively infected with, or recovered from COVID-19 were included in the dataset. Where available, HLA class I and class II types were obtained from metadata supplied by the sample provider rather than from assay-based typing. Nearly every sample came with metadata listing a de-identified subject ID, COVID-19 status, age in years and sex. The repertoires were released in a freely available public database meant as a resource for research on the immune response to SARS-CoV-2.

Here is what the overall study found, with its caveats: How much clinical and demographic metadata was included differed by source and by participant, and the metadata was provided uncurated.

Reading the germline V gene gives CDR1 SNHLY and CDR2 FYNNEI. V is cut back by 10 bases and J by 4 bases, with 9 bases in the junction unmatched. There are 14 amino acids in the CDR3, from cysteine to phenylalanine inclusive. The only DNA kept is the CDR3, 42 bases in frame from the first base. The sequence links TRBV2 to TRBJ2-5; 10 of the junction bases match TRBD2. Source material: PBMCs or T cells enriched from blood (not recorded which). This sequence was found in a woman aged 50 to 60 who had recovered from COVID-19. The CDR3 protein is CATLTSGDRETQYF. At the DNA level, the sequence is TGTGCCACCTTAACTAGCGGGGATCGAGAGACCCAGTACTTC.